This T cell receptor (beta chain) is drawn from a study of cytomegalovirus exposure and HLA in healthy donors (dated by TCRdb to the late 2010s). About the investigation overall: In an earlier analysis of approximately 640 of the donors, 276 Gb of sequence data and roughly 100 million unique TCR beta sequences from about 180 million T cells were reported. Every repertoire in the discovery cohort had been generated on one and the same sequencing platform. Besides the first cohort of around 670 subjects, a separate validation cohort made up of 120 or so different subjects was used. Both class I and class II loci were covered by HLA typing, at four-digit resolution. On average, around 240,000 unique TCR beta nucleotide sequences were sequenced per donor among some 420 genotyped donors of the cohort, with 15% to 20% of those sequences being non-productive. In a later analysis, previously published TCR beta repertoires from several hundred donors were re-analyzed and high-resolution HLA genotyping was added so that TCR occurrence patterns could be studied. The study profiled the T cell repertoires of about 720 subjects by immunosequencing and related them to cytomegalovirus serostatus. Of the 398 genotyped donors, over 65% fell in the genetic ancestry cluster associated with self-reported Caucasian donors. The aim of the study was to test whether cataloging public T cell receptors could identify signatures of past pathogen exposure. In the later analysis, no new phenotypic data were used to find candidate immune exposures; instead, reliance was placed on TCR beta sequences and their occurrence across donors. Roughly 300 gigabases of sequencing data and 91 million or so unique TCR sequences made up an early release that covered approximately 620 HLA-typed donors. About 5 DR-DQ haplotypes were handled as single units for association and clustering, since linkage in the cohort was strong. The number of typed donors differed by locus: roughly 620-640 for A, B, C, DRB1 and DQB1; 500 to 550 for DQA1; about 600 for DPA1; and 400 to 480 for DPB1. Donor age, sex, ethnicity and CMV serostatus were compiled alongside the repertoire data. A later genetic analysis used genome-wide SNP genotypes for about 65% of the roughly 670 donors, treating that subset as a discovery cohort. In an earlier analysis of 500 to 650 of the donors, high-throughput TCR beta sequencing was used to judge whether each TCR beta V gene segment behaved as functional or pseudogenic. To predict cytomegalovirus infection status, the study brought together high-throughput TCR immunosequencing, statistical association of individual TCRs with disease status, and machine learning. Broad study findings and their caveats: A later analysis associated some 17,000 TCR beta sequences with specific HLA alleles at a false discovery rate of 0.05. This cohort had only TCR beta chains sequenced, and the lack of alpha or paired-chain data limited which features could be detected. HLA typing was unavailable for some donors at each locus, so association tests used only the typed subset. In a later genetic analysis, fewer N-insertions in productive TCRs were reported among donors in an Asian-associated ancestry cluster than the 666-donor mean. In vitro tests confirmed that a few of the cytomegalovirus-associated TCR beta chains recognize cytomegalovirus antigens. Roughly uniform sequencing depth across donors was assumed in presence/absence analyses, although this assumption may not hold. In a later analysis, most CMV-associated TCR beta chains were found to appear HLA-restricted, with HLA associations seemingly driven largely by CMV exposure. In the study, 150 to 200 TCR beta chains were listed as associated with cytomegalovirus. Approximately 18 rarely observed V segments, including chromosome 9 orphons, were excluded from the earlier analysis of about 500 of the donors because counts were too low. According to a later analysis, TCR association rates differed among HLA loci, with DRB1 alleles showing the most associated TCRs and HLA-C alleles showing the fewest. A group of highly shared sequence variants was considered likely to be a technical artifact of the sequencing pipeline. Linkage disequilibrium might explain the correlated functional status among segregating V segments, but an unknown experimental factor could not be ruled out. A further reported finding was that TCR beta sequences accurately predicted the HLA-A and HLA-B alleles for most subjects in the first cohort. A later analysis reported that several top co-occurrence clusters appeared linked to parvovirus B19, influenza, CMV and Epstein-Barr virus. Assigning TCR associations to individual alleles was difficult when HLA alleles, especially DR and DQ, strongly co-occurred. Broadly in line with IMGT annotations, most TCR beta V segments showed up in productive rearrangements about 87% or about 30% of the time in an earlier analysis of 450 to 750 of the donors. A later genetic analysis associated a missense DCLRE1C variant with V-gene and J-gene trimming of TCR beta chains, and an independent cohort replicated the association. Most TCR sequences were seen in very few donors, while some public TCRs were found in many individuals. A later analysis found that HLA-associated TCR beta chains were more clonally expanded and had lower generation probabilities than equally common non-associated chains. Some IMGT-functional V segments, including TRBV6-2 and TRBV6-3, could not be told apart with the 87-base-pair reads, so those segments were excluded. CMV serostatus was the only immune exposure information available for the cohort. According to the authors, the approach could potentially be generalized to other disease states and immunological phenotypes. In both the original and validation cohorts, the classifier was reported to diagnose cytomegalovirus status with high specificity and sensitivity.

Notes on this clone: The antigen it recognizes is unknown. At one of its ends the junction is not consistent with the germline gene, which may arise from a read error.

The cohort was made up of under 800 healthy bone marrow donors. Cohort members were all nominally healthy when sampled, although unrecorded immune exposures were likely present. The donor was CMV seropositive and was included in the group of 250 to 350 seropositive cohort members. A peripheral blood sample was collected from each donor, and TCR beta sequencing was performed on peripheral blood mononuclear cells. The Qiagen DNeasy Blood Extraction Kit was used to extract genomic DNA from the blood cell samples. Libraries came from the immunoSEQ multiplex PCR assay. The multiplex PCR relied on a mix of 60 forward primers for TCR Vbeta segments and 13 reverse primers for TCR Jbeta segments. The CDR3 region of rearranged TCR beta genes was amplified from genomic DNA by a multiplex PCR assay. The Illumina HiSeq System was used to sequence the amplified TCR beta libraries as 87-base-pair reads. On the authors' methods: A later analysis counted about 76 million unique TCR beta chains across the 640 or so repertoires, and 9 million to 14 million of these chains were shared by at least two donors. A nearest-neighbor algorithm error-corrected the raw reads and collapsed the reads into unique sequences, merging closely related sequences to remove PCR and sequencing errors. Alignment of CDR3 sequences to IMGT reference sequences was used to assign V, D and J gene segments. For a sequence to be retained, at least a six-nucleotide match to both a V gene segment and a J gene segment was required. A rearrangement was called productive if the CDR3 had no stop codons and remained in frame with V and J, and every other rearrangement was called non-productive. CDR3 was defined according to IMGT convention as the region running from the second conserved V-encoded cysteine to the conserved J-encoded phenylalanine. The earlier analysis of 450 to 750 of the donors excluded any sequence lacking an unambiguous match to a single V gene segment. An earlier analysis of several hundred of the donors called V segments functional above 56.7% productive rearrangements and segregating when the between-donor standard deviation exceeded 5%. A statistical classification framework was built to diagnose cytomegalovirus status from the catalog of TCR beta chain sequences. In a later analysis, V and J genes were assigned by comparing TCR nucleotide sequences against IMGT/GENE-DB human TR gene sequences. The TCRdist pipeline was used in a later analysis to assign CDR3 sequences and most-parsimonious VDJ recombination scenarios. In a later analysis, each TCR beta chain was defined by its CDR3 amino acid sequence together with its V-gene family, and reads without a unique V-gene family were excluded. As a way to deal with suspected cross-contamination and a sequencing artifact, a later analysis dropped 640 or so nucleotide sequences that were highly shared and had low generation probability. For each public chain, a later analysis derived a clonal expansion index from normalized ranks of inferred template counts within each repertoire. A later analysis computed generation probabilities with a VDJ recombination model fitted to out-of-frame rearrangements, and checked the results against IGoR. A later analysis scored TCR-TCR, TCR-HLA and TCR-CMV co-occurrence with hypergeometric tests, applying a repertoire-size bias correction to TCR pairs. A later analysis estimated false discovery rates by permuting HLA or CMV assignments 20 times. In a later analysis, co-occurring TCRs were grouped using DBSCAN, and TCRdist sequence similarity was added for clustering within HLA-allele-positive subsets. For co-occurrence clustering, repertoires with fewer than 30,000 or more than 120,000 public chains were excluded, along with roughly 5 repertoires with anomalous nucleotide sharing. TCRdb stores this immuneACCESS table with in-frame sequences only. Part of the clones is absent; in the studies checked, under half of the shortfall reflects unresolved V genes, and no reason is known for the rest. Clone size and the V and J calls come from that table; the DNA yielded D and trimming. The sample table records 40,000 or so clones; 65% to 85% of these occur just once. The top ten clonotypes cover roughly 7.9% of the sample.

Looking up the germline V gene yields CDR1 SNHLY and CDR2 FYNNEI. The CDR3 holds 13 amino acids from the cysteine to the phenylalanine. The DNA shown is the 39-base CDR3, in frame from base 1. This receptor chain uses TRBV2 and TRBJ1-2, with a tentative D gene TRBD1 over 5 matching bases. The sequence was obtained from a woman aged 25-40 years in good health and CMV-seropositive. The specimen sequenced was PBMCs. The bases read TGTGCCAGCAGTGAAGAACAGGTATCACGCTACCCCTTC. Its amino acids are CASSEEQVSRYPF.